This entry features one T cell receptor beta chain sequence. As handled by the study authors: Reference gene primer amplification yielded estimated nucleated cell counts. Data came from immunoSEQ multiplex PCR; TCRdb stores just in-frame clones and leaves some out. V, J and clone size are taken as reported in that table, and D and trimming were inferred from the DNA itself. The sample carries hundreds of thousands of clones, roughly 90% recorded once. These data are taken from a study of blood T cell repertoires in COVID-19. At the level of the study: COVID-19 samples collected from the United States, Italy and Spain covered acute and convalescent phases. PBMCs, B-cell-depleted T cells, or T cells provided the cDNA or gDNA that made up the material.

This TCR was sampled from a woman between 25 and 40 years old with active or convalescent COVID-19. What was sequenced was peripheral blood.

CDR3 sequence (DNA): TGTGCCAGCAGCTTAGGCGGCAGGGGAGTATTTCAGCCCCAGCATTTT. This gives the protein CASSLGGRGVFQPQHF. This chain connects TRBV11-2 to TRBJ1-5, with TRBD1 as a possible D gene (6 bases). Trimming took 1 base from V and 6 from J, leaving 16 bases between them. This CDR3 spans 16 amino acids. Germline CDR1 SGHAT, CDR2 FQNNGV.